The entry below gives a single TCR beta chain sequence along with its context. Its antigen remains unidentified. Sequencing was performed with immunoSEQ multiplex PCR; in TCRdb, only in-frame clones are kept and a portion is missing. Among almost 65,000 clones listed, 80% to 85% were seen once. The data derive from a study of T cell responses to AZD1222 COVID-19 vaccine. General study points: Donors, mostly white British, included more females; clonal diversity was possibly underestimated. Sampling captured repertoires only after the peak T cell response.

V lost 1 base, J lost 0 bases, and 10 bases stayed unmatched. This CDR3 spans 18 amino acids. The germline CDR1 and CDR2 sequences are SGHTA and FQGNSA. This clonotype was sampled from an adult in good health. The gene calls are TRBV7-2 and TRBJ2-7, with TRBD2 matching 9 bases. The material was peripheral blood, obtained on day 0 of AZD1222 vaccination. The CDR3 loop is CASSLGPSGAQISYEQYF. In DNA form, the CDR3 reads TGTGCCAGCAGCTTAGGGCCTAGCGGGGCGCAAATCTCCTACGAGCAGTACTTC.